This passage covers 20 T cell receptor beta chains from one sample sequenced in a study of blood T cell repertoires in COVID-19 (dated by TCRdb to about 2020). The method behind the library was the immunoSEQ multiplex PCR assay. As stored in TCRdb, this immuneACCESS dataset retains in-frame rearrangements with V and J assigned. A fraction of the clones does not appear; measured against another copy, unresolved V genes explain less than half of the discrepancy, and the remainder lacks a known reason. Present in this sample are roughly 120,000 clones, about nine tenths of which were seen just once. The top ten clonotypes cover 7.7% of the sample. The sample consisted of peripheral blood. Receptor source: a human donor in a cohort sampled during active COVID-19.

The chain couples TRBV9 to TRBJ2-2; no firm D call. CDR1 is SGDLS, CDR2 YYNGEE, per germline. V gave up 4 bases and J gave up 1 base, with 14 bases separating them. The CDR3 is 16 amino acids. The CDR3 region has the DNA TGTGCCAGCAGCCCCCCCCGTGCAGGGAACACCGGGGAGCTGTTTTTT. Residues: CASSPPRAGNTGELFF.

Comments on this clone: The junction departs from germline at one end; a sequencing error may be responsible. V and J are TRBV11-2 and TRBJ2-4; D ambiguous. Germline V gene sequence: CDR1 SGHAT, CDR2 FQNNGV. The CDR3 length is 14 residues. The chain's CDR3 is CASSLTRLESTKIF. In DNA form, the CDR3 reads TGTGCCAGCAGCTTAACCCGCCTTGAGTCTACCAAAATCTTC.

CDR3 sequence: CASSPGTPSTDTQYF. CDR3 sequence (DNA): TGTGCCAGCAGCCCCGGGACTCCGAGCACAGATACGCAGTATTTT. The rearrangement joins TRBV6-5 to TRBJ2-3; D is possibly TRBD2 (6 bases). Trimming took 6 bases from V and 0 from J, leaving 13 bases between them. The CDR3 is 15 residues long. The germline V gene has CDR1 MNHEY and CDR2 SVGAGI.

This sequence joins TRBV5-1 and TRBJ2-5, with 7 bases matching TRBD1. V trimming: 4 bases; J trimming: 3 bases; junction bases outside the gene matches: 3. Germline values: CDR1 SGHRS, CDR2 YFSETQ. This CDR3 comprises 13 residues. As DNA, the CDR3 is TGCGCCAGCAGCGCCGGACAGGAAGAGACCCAGTACTTC. Translation: CASSAGQEETQYF.

The chain combines TRBV19 with TRBJ1-2; 7 nucleotides match TRBD1. The CDR3 extends over 17 amino acids. Germline lookup yields CDR1 LNHDA and CDR2 SQIVND (reference sequence). The junction had 16 bases not matched to a gene; V was cut back by 3 bases and J by 6 bases. CDR3 bases: TGTGCCAGTAGTATGACCGGGGCCAAGGCAGGGGGAAATGGCTACACCTTC. This gives the protein CASSMTGAKAGGNGYTF.

The chain combines TRBV5-1 with TRBJ1-1, with D possibly matching TRBD1 (5 bases). Trimming shortened V by 2 bases and J by 8 bases, and 16 bases separated the two germline ends. Germline V gene lookup returns CDR1 SGHRS and CDR2 YFSETQ. The CDR3 has 14 residues. This chain's CDR3 is CASSFDTGALEAFF. The CDR3 DNA reads TGCGCCAGCAGCTTTGATACAGGAGCACTCGAAGCTTTCTTT.

V gene TRBV5-1 combines with J gene TRBJ2-6; D unresolved. Trimming pared 7 bases from V and 0 bases from J, leaving 17 bases between. Germline V CDR1 and CDR2: SGHRS, YFSETQ. The CDR3 sequence is 17 residues long. CDR3 sequence reads: CASEPAASRSGANVLTF. CDR3 nucleotides: TGCGCCAGCGAGCCCGCGGCAAGCCGCTCTGGGGCCAACGTCCTGACTTTC.

The chain carries TRBV19 and TRBJ2-7; tentative D call: TRBD2 (7 bases). Germline CDR1 reads LNHDA; CDR2 reads SQIVND (reference sequence). V dropped 3 bases and J dropped 2 bases, with 11 bases sitting between them. CDR3 size: 14 residues. CDR3 nucleotides: TGTGCCAGTAGTATCGCGGGGGCCGCCTACGAGCAGTACTTC. It specifies CASSIAGAAYEQYF.

This chain links TRBV5-1 with TRBJ1-2; TRBD1 agrees at 10 bases. This CDR3 contains 14 residues. Unmatched junction bases numbered 3, after V lost 0 bases and J lost 7 bases. Per the germline V gene, CDR1 is SGHRS and CDR2 is YFSETQ. The CDR3 nucleotides read TGCGCCAGCAGCTTGGGACAGGGGGCGCGTGGCTACACCTTC. Its translation is CASSLGQGARGYTF.

The gene calls are TRBV9 and TRBJ2-7; 8 positions match TRBD1. The CDR3 is made up of 14 amino acids. CDR1 is SGDLS, CDR2 YYNGEE, per germline. The ends lost 4 bases at V and 3 bases at J; junction bases unmatched: 6. DNA of the CDR3: TGTGCCAGCAGCCAAGGGGACAGGAACTACGAGCAGTACTTC. It specifies CASSQGDRNYEQYF.

The V gene is TRBV13, the J gene TRBJ2-5, with 12 bases that match TRBD1. This CDR3 is built from 15 residues. The junction had 8 bases not matched to a gene; V was cut back by 7 bases and J by 5 bases. Germline assignment: CDR1 PRHDT and CDR2 FYEKMQ (reference sequence). CDR3 DNA: TGTGCCAGCACCACGGGACAGGGGGCATTGGAGACCCAGTACTTC. Amino acids: CASTTGQGALETQYF. Full variable domain (missing parts from reference TRBV13 and TRBJ2-5): AAGVIQSPRHLIKEKRETATLKCYPIPRHDTVYWYQQGPGQDPQFLISFYEKMQSDKGSIPDRFSAQQFSDYHSELNMSSLELGDSALYFCASTTGQGALETQYFGPGTRLLVL.

The V call is TRBV5-4, the J call TRBJ2-6; no firm D call. V lost 1 base and J 0 bases, leaving 8 bases between the germline ends. This CDR3 region has 16 residues. The germline CDR1 and CDR2 sequences are SGHNT and YYREEE (reference sequence). CDR3 in DNA: TGTGCCAGCAGCTTGTATTCACTCTCTGGGGCCAACGTCCTGACTTTC. Translated, it gives CASSLYSLSGANVLTF.

This clone was picked up a small number of times. The chain carries TRBV28 and TRBJ2-7, with 8 bases aligning to TRBD2. The J segment lost 2 bases and the V segment lost 7 bases, leaving 4 bases of the junction unmatched. CDR3 size: 13 residues. CDR1 MDHEN and CDR2 SYDVKM come from the germline V gene. The CDR3 spells CASIRTSPYEQYF. CDR3 DNA: TGTGCCAGCATTCGGACTAGCCCCTACGAGCAGTACTTC. Combining the CDR3 with reference TRBV28 and TRBJ2-7 gives the whole variable domain DVKVTQSSRYLVKRTGEKVFLECVQDMDHENMFWYRQDPGLGLRLIYFSYDVKMKEKGDIPEGYSVSREKKERFSLILESASTNQTSMYLCASIRTSPYEQYFGPGTRLTVT.

The gene calls are TRBV27 and TRBJ1-2; 10 bases map to TRBD1. The CDR3 extends over 13 amino acids. From germline, CDR1 is MNHEY and CDR2 SMNVEV (reference sequence). Trimming removed 5 bases from V and 8 bases from J; junction bases left unmatched: 5. The CDR3: CASSRTGGKGYTF. Here the CDR3 DNA reads TGTGCCAGCAGTAGGACAGGGGGGAAGGGCTACACCTTC.

The chain carries TRBV7-6 and TRBJ2-2; TRBD1 matches at 7 bases. The CDR3 spans 15 residues. Germline-derived CDR1 and CDR2 are SGHVS and FNYEAQ. V was pared by 5 bases and J by 6 bases, with 9 bases of the junction left unmatched. The CDR3 DNA reads TGTGCCAGCAGCATCAACGCGAGGGGGCCCGGGGAGCTGTTTTTT. As protein: CASSINARGPGELFF.

V is TRBV19 and J is TRBJ2-1; TRBD2 matches 8 bases. Germline V gene sequence: CDR1 LNHDA, CDR2 SQIVND (reference sequence). CDR3 length equals 16 residues. V dropped 3 bases and J dropped 7; count of bases not matched to a gene: 11. The CDR3 sequence: CASSMSPSGSGNEQFF. In nucleotides, the CDR3 is TGTGCCAGTAGTATGTCTCCCAGCGGGAGTGGAAATGAGCAGTTCTTC.

The chain is built from TRBV18 and TRBJ2-1; 10 bases are a match to TRBD2. Per the germline V gene, CDR1 is KGHSH and CDR2 is LQKENI. The CDR3 has 16 residues. The trim removed 0 bases at V and 6 bases at J, leaving 5 bases unmatched. CDR3: CASSPPEVAGGNEQFF. CDR3 DNA sequence: TGTGCCAGCTCACCACCGGAGGTAGCGGGAGGCAATGAGCAGTTCTTC.

V usage is TRBV7-7 and J usage is TRBJ2-2; possibly TRBD1 for D (5 bases). This CDR3 spans 15 amino acids. V was pared by 5 bases and J by 6 bases, with 16 bases between. The V gene's germline CDR1 is SSHAT and CDR2 FNYEAQ (reference sequence). The CDR3 protein is CASSHRPGRAGELFF. As DNA, the CDR3 is TGTGCCAGCAGCCACAGGCCCGGCAGGGCCGGGGAGCTGTTTTTT.

This chain uses TRBV5-6 with TRBJ1-5, with D unresolved. Germline lookup yields CDR1 SGHDT and CDR2 YYEEEE. This CDR3 has 15 residues. With 1 base removed from V and 4 bases from J, the gap between germline ends came to 12 bases. The CDR3: CASSLYPGWNQPQHF. The CDR3 region has the DNA TGTGCCAGCAGCTTGTATCCGGGGTGGAATCAGCCCCAGCATTTT.

This clone was seen a few times. The CDR3 sequence is CACSQGSYNSPLHF. DNA of the CDR3: TGTGCCTGTTCACAGGGTTCCTATAATTCACCCCTCCACTTT. The rearrangement joins TRBV30 to TRBJ1-6, with D tentatively TRBD1 (6 bases). The CDR3 covers 14 residues. V dropped 6 bases and J dropped 1 base, with 10 bases sitting between them. Per germline, CDR1 GTSNPN and CDR2 SVGIG (reference sequence).